The table lists the clone carrying this T cell receptor beta chain with a count of one. Its antigen is not identified. The sample belongs to a study of PD-1 blockade in classical Hodgkin lymphoma. The time point denotes: cycle 4 day 1 (C4D1), after about 6 weeks of nivolumab. Every patient was affected by relapse after autologous stem cell transplantation, while exposure to brentuximab vedotin was not uniform. Deletions cut 9 bases from V and 8 bases from J, with 19 bases between. The CDR3 consists of 13 residues. Germline loops: CDR1 LNHDA, CDR2 SQIVND (reference sequence). Clones were read by immunoSEQ multiplex PCR, and TCRdb kept only the in-frame ones, dropping some. The sample has under 20,000 clones, 76% seen once. Whole-study results and caveats: What drove the repertoire differences, possibly disease activity or prior therapy, has not been defined.

The clonotype originates from a human donor with classical Hodgkin lymphoma. Source: peripheral blood mononuclear cells (PBMCs), taken before the fourth cycle of nivolumab. The chain carries TRBV19 and TRBJ1-1; no clear D gene. CDR3 DNA: TGTGCCAGCTCATGGGTAGGGATATCCGAAGCTTTCTTT. It is translated as CASSWVGISEAFF.